The entry that follows covers one TCR beta chain sequence. Its target is not known. This record belongs to a study of Ad26.COV2.S vaccination and SARS-CoV-2 variants. About the study: The donor was enrolled in the Ad26.COV2.S arm of the COV1001 trial. Study-level findings and limits: The breadth of spike-specific CD8+ and CD4+ T cell responses after vaccination was reportedly substantial. The TCR-based breadth and depth measures might underestimate overall T cell responses. Compared with placebo recipients, vaccine recipients had higher spike-specific TCR breadth.

Clones were read by immunoSEQ multiplex PCR, and TCRdb kept only the in-frame ones, dropping some. Of about 380,000 clones listed, around four fifths are singletons. Described treatment: around 19 received Ad26.COV2.S at low or high dose, single or two shots; 5 received placebo; per-sample allocation not given. Following the first vaccine or placebo injection, samples were taken on day 63. Trimming took 5 bases from V and 0 from J, leaving 12 bases between them. This CDR3 is 14 amino acids long. Germline-derived CDR1 and CDR2 are SGHNT and YYREEE (reference sequence). The clonotype comes from a person aged 18-60 years who received the Ad26.COV2.S COVID-19 vaccine or a placebo. The sequences come from peripheral blood, collected in a trial of Ad26.COV2.S vaccine versus placebo. The rearrangement uses TRBV5-4 and TRBJ2-7; D is uncertain. As DNA, the CDR3 is TGTGCCAGCAGTCCTTATCCGAGCTCCTACGAGCAGTACTTC. This codes for CASSPYPSSYEQYF.